Sequencing of this T cell receptor beta chain was carried out in a study of T-cell memory formation after mild COVID-19. Overall study: TCR clusters mostly belonged to single donors.

Via MiXCR, TCRdb re-called the 5' RACE reads, giving one row per CDR3 protein. Among about 350,000 distinct CDR3 sequences listed, 12% to 15% were seen once. CDR3 size: 15 residues. Germline lookup yields CDR1 SGHRS and CDR2 YFSETQ. V lost 0 bases and J lost 4, with 11 bases in between. Broader study findings: Clones contracting over day 15 to 85 were CD4/CD8 balanced, with later expanders leaning CD4+. The appearance of some responding clones in pre-infection memory suggested that cross-reactive memory joined.

Of note for this clonotype: Its antigen remains unknown.

The material sequenced was PBMCs or a T cell subset sorted from them (not recorded which). The chain carries TRBV5-1 and TRBJ2-1, with D perhaps being TRBD1 or TRBD2 (5 bases each). This sequence was found in a man younger than 35 who had mild COVID-19 (a few samples of this study predate the infection). Cell type and time point are not known. The CDR3 nucleotides read TGCGCCAGCAGCTTGGTGGGGGAGCCATACAATGAGCAGTTCTTC. Protein sequence: CASSLVGEPYNEQFF.